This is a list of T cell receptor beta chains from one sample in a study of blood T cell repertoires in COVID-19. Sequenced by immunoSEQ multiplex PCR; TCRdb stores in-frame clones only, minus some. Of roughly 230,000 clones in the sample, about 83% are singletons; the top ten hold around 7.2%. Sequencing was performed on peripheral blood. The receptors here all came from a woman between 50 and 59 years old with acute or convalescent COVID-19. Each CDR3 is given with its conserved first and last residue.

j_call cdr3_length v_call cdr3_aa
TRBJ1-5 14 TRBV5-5 CASSLNGGYQPQHF
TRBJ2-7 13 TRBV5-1 CASSVTGGGEQYF
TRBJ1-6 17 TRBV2 CASSVGGGSSYNSPLHF
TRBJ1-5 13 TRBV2 CASSINSNQPQHF
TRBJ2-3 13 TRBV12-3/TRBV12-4 CASKLAFTDTQYF
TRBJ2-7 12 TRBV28 CATGGTVGEQYF
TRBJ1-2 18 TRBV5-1 CASSPEPHDRGSNYGYTF
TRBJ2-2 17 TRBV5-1 CASSLPTGGADTGELFF
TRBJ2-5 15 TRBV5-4 CASSLGGEGGETQYF
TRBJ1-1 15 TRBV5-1 CASSLDVSRNTEAFF
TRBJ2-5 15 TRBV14 CASSRTGSVAETQYF
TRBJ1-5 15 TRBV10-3 CAISESILKEQPQHF
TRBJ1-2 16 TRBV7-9 CASSLLVGQINYGYTF
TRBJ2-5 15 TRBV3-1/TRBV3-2 CASSQKDRSQETQYF
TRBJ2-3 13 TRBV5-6 CASSLELVDTQYF
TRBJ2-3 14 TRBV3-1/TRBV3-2 CASDGTPGTDTQYF
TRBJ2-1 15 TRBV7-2 CASSPPGGRTNEQFF
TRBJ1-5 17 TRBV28 CASSSPRDIYLNQPQHF
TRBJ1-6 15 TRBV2 CASSTGARDNSPLHF
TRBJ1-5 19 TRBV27 CASSASRGTTLNSNQPQHF
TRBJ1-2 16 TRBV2 CASGSGTSGRASGYTF
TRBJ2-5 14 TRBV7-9 CASSLAMQGASQYF
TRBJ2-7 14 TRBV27 CASRISGLNYEQYF
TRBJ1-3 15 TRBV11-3 CASSSTGDSGNTIYF
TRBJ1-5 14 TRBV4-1 CASSQDSRGQPQHF
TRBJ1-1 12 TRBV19 CASSKLNLEAFF